The source of this TCR beta chain is a study of blood T cell repertoires in COVID-19. Study-wide context: Researchers got acute and convalescent COVID-19 samples from the United States, Italy and Spain. PBMCs, B-cell-depleted T cells, or T cells were the source of the cDNA or gDNA that made up the material.

The V end lost 8 bases, the J end lost 4 bases, and 14 bases lay between the germline ends. The CDR3 has 13 amino acids. In the study's own analysis: Counts of nucleated cells, estimated from reference gene primer amplification, were obtained. The method was immunoSEQ multiplex PCR; TCRdb's version includes in-frame clones alone and lacks a portion of them. V and J calls and clone size are as listed in that table; D and trimming were resolved from the DNA. The sample shows a few hundred thousand clones, less than 90% of them seen only once. This clone was seen only once. Two consecutive negative NP/OP PCR tests, clearance, or resolved symptoms defined Cohort 3 recovery.

Sequenced material: PBMCs or T cells enriched from blood (not recorded which). The rearrangement uses TRBV12-3 or TRBV12-4 and TRBJ1-2; a possible D gene is TRBD1 (5 bases). The sequence derives from a woman aged 40 to 50 who had recovered from COVID-19. The CDR3: CASGRALSYGYTF. Written as DNA, the CDR3 is TGTGCCAGCGGCAGGGCCTTATCCTATGGCTACACCTTC.